This TCR beta chain was sequenced for a study of T cells after yellow fever vaccination (dated by TCRdb to the late 2010s). With regard to the full study: The SMART-Seq v4 Ultra Low Input RNA kit was used to prepare libraries from fractions with low cell numbers. The cohort comprised two healthy male donors, one aged 18 to 30 and one aged 30 to 40 years. Blood was drawn at multiple timepoints before and after primary and secondary immunization, with bulk PBMC replicates and cell subsets isolated. To follow T-cell clones before and after both primary and booster YFV17D yellow fever vaccination, bulk TCR alpha and beta repertoires underwent longitudinal sequencing. Broad study findings and their caveats: The secondary T-cell response was found to be weaker but faster than the primary response, with a peak reached on day 5 rather than on day 15. Most clones expanded after primary vaccination were re-detected after the booster (approximately 95% of CD4 and around 88% of CD8), suggesting broad memory maintenance. Because the study included only a couple of donors, the extent to which the findings can be generalized is limited. A small share of clonotypes was detected in both CD4 and CD8 compartments, with the overlap likely arising from convergent recombination. Computational filtering was required because FACS-sorted repertoires could contain abundant contaminating clonotypes from the bulk population.

Trimmed from V: 6 bases; trimmed from J: 5 bases; junction bases lacking a gene match: 19. The CDR3 numbers 17 residues from cysteine through phenylalanine. The entry retains the CDR3 DNA only, 51 bases that are in frame from base 1. From the germline V gene (reference sequence), CDR1 is DFQATT and CDR2 is SNEGSKA. TCR cDNA was synthesized by 5'RACE template switching, through which a universal primer site and unique molecular identifiers were introduced. cDNA synthesis was primed from both the TCR alpha and TCR beta constant segments. Two PCR steps were used to amplify libraries, with sample barcodes and sequencing adapters being added in the second step. Libraries were sequenced on Illumina HiSeq 2500 (2x100 bp) or NovaSeq (2x150 bp). The original methods were these. MIGEC was used to demultiplex reads and collapse the reads into UMI consensus sequences, and MiXCR was used for V(D)J alignment. Vaccine-responding clonotypes were identified with edgeR using replicate PBMC samples, with FDR below 0.01 and a log2 fold change above 5 up to day 15 being required. Each bulk clonotype was labeled CD4 or CD8 based on which sequenced repertoire, CD4 or CD8, contained the clonotype at higher abundance. TCRdb itself trimmed the public reads at Q25 with fastp, ran MiXCR and retained productive beta chains. Records with the same CDR3 protein are collapsed into one entry carrying the most frequent genes and DNA. The V and J calls were not made by the authors but by TCRdb's processing. In this sample the table shows roughly 500,000 distinct CDR3 sequences, 19% of which occur a single time. The ten most abundant clones make up roughly an eighth of the sample.

As for this clonotype: It lacks a known antigen. Base quality data are lacking; no much larger clone is found one base away.

Per the publication, the treatment or condition label means: live attenuated yellow fever vaccine strain. Two biological replicates of bulk PBMCs were collected at each blood-draw timepoint. PBMCs were isolated from peripheral blood using a standard Ficoll-Paque protocol. TriZol was used to extract RNA from bulk PBMCs, from CD4 and CD8 fractions, and from dextramer-positive and dextramer-negative fractions. This sequence originates from a man younger than 45 who received the YFV17D yellow fever vaccine. This specimen consisted of PBMCs, obtained 15 days after the yellow fever booster vaccination. The sequence joins TRBV20-1 to TRBJ1-5; the junction holds 7 bases that match TRBD1. The nucleotides are TGCAGTGCGAGGATCTCTGAGGGGGCCCGGCGCTATCAGCCCCAGCATTTT. Translated, this is CSARISEGARRYQPQHF.